One T cell receptor (beta chain) is described in this entry. Germline V gene sequence: CDR1 MNHEY, CDR2 SVGAGI. The CDR3 loop spans 15 amino acids. J gave up 2 bases and V 7 bases, and 10 bases lay outside the gene matches. This sample was taken from a study of blood T cell repertoires in COVID-19. For the study at large: COVID-19 samples from acute and convalescent phases originated in the United States, Italy and Spain.

As handled by the study authors: Amplification of reference gene primers was used by the study to estimate nucleated cell counts. Measured with immunoSEQ multiplex PCR; TCRdb has only the in-frame clones, and not every one. That table supplies the V and J calls and clone size; D and trimming were determined from the DNA. This sample has around 270,000 clones, with around 89% found just once. The chain uses TRBV6-5 and TRBJ1-1; the match to TRBD1 covers 7 bases. The sequence was collected from a man aged 25-40 years with acute or convalescent COVID-19. What was sequenced was peripheral blood. The CDR3, as DNA: TGTGCCAGCAAGATACAGGGGCAAACCAACACTGAAGCTTTCTTT. Residues: CASKIQGQTNTEAFF.